The 8 T cell receptor beta chains below all came from one sample that was sequenced in a study of control samples from healthy donors and cancer patients. The assay was immunoSEQ multiplex PCR, and TCRdb's table has in-frame clones only and misses some. The sample consists of 60,000 to 75,000 clones, over 75% of them appearing once. The specimen sequenced was blood. These receptors were collected from a man between 40 and 49 years old in good health.

The CDR3 loop is CASSLVRPPGETQYF. For the CDR3, the DNA is TGTGCCAGCAGCTTAGTTAGGCCTCCCGGAGAGACCCAGTACTTC. The chain joins TRBV11-2 to TRBJ2-5; D call uncertain. Trimming shortened V by 1 base and J by 4 bases, and 13 bases separated the two germline ends. The CDR3 has 15 residues. Germline values: CDR1 SGHAT, CDR2 FQNNGV.

The gene calls are TRBV4-1 and TRBJ1-1, with D perhaps matching TRBD1 (6 bases). V gave up 3 bases and J gave up 5 bases, with 16 bases separating them. This CDR3 has 15 amino acids. Germline V gives CDR1 MGHRA, CDR2 YSYEKL. Here the CDR3 reads CASSHLWGGRTEAFF. The CDR3 DNA reads TGCGCCAGCAGCCACCTTTGGGGGGGGCGGACTGAAGCTTTCTTT.

V gene TRBV30 combines with J gene TRBJ1-3, with D possibly being TRBD1 (6 bases). Germline V gene lookup returns CDR1 GTSNPN and CDR2 SVGIG (reference sequence). The CDR3 sequence is 15 residues long. V was shortened by 1 base and J by 0 bases, with 10 bases between the two germline ends. CDR3 DNA sequence: TGTGCCTGGAGTGGGGGACATCCCTCTGGAAACACCATATATTTT. The encoded protein is CAWSGGHPSGNTIYF.

V usage is TRBV30 and J usage is TRBJ2-5; D gene uncertain. Trimming shortened V by 5 bases and J by 5 bases, and 12 bases separated the two germline ends. Germline V gene lookup returns CDR1 GTSNPN and CDR2 SVGIG (reference sequence). The length of the CDR3 is 12 residues. For the CDR3, the DNA is TGTGCCTGGGGAGAAGAGAGTGAGACCCAGTACTTC. This sequence encodes CAWGEESETQYF.

The chain employs TRBV29-1 and TRBJ1-1; 7 bases align to TRBD1. Trimming removed 4 bases from V and 2 bases from J; junction bases left unmatched: 7. There are 14 residues in the CDR3. The V gene's germline CDR1 is SQVTM and CDR2 ANQGSEA. CDR3 loop: CSVGPGQINTEAFF. CDR3 in DNA: TGCAGCGTTGGACCGGGACAGATAAACACTGAAGCTTTCTTT.

The genes are TRBV5-1 and TRBJ1-1; D unclear. Germline V gives CDR1 SGHRS, CDR2 YFSETQ. CDR3 length: 14 residues. The ends were cut back, 0 bases at V and 1 base at J, with 7 bases in the middle. Here the CDR3 DNA reads TGCGCCAGCAGCTTGGGGGTCGGGAACACTGAAGCTTTCTTT. The encoded protein is CASSLGVGNTEAFF.

The CDR3 region has the DNA TGCGCCAGCAGCATCTCCGGGACTAGCGGGTGGTATACGCAGTATTTT. Protein: CASSISGTSGWYTQYF. This chain connects TRBV5-1 to TRBJ2-3, with 12 bases fitting TRBD2. Germline-derived CDR1 and CDR2 are SGHRS and YFSETQ. V was clipped by 4 bases and J by 7 bases; unmatched bases: 10. The CDR3 contains 16 residues.

The chain recombines TRBV7-8 with TRBJ2-2; D possibly corresponds to TRBD2 (5 bases). Germline V gene lookup returns CDR1 SGHVS and CDR2 FQNEAQ. The CDR3 has 17 amino acids. V was trimmed by 8 bases and J by 0 bases, leaving 19 bases between them. The CDR3 sequence: CASCNGVGGPNTGELFF. The CDR3 DNA reads as TGTGCCAGCTGCAATGGGGTAGGCGGGCCGAACACCGGGGAGCTGTTTTTT.